This T cell receptor (beta chain) was identified in a study of PD-1 blockade in classical Hodgkin lymphoma. Study-level information: Intravenous delivery of nivolumab at 3 mg/kg to patients occurred every 2 weeks.

This clone was detected once. What it binds is not known. Time point indicated: cycle 4 day 1 (C4D1), after more than five weeks of nivolumab. Following autologous stem cell transplantation, relapse occurred in every patient, and exposure to brentuximab vedotin varied. Patients showed best responses of complete response, partial response or progressive disease. General study findings and limits: CD4+ but not CD8+ TCR diversity rose significantly by C4D1. Newly diagnosed patients reportedly trailed healthy donors in baseline TCR diversity.

The CDR3 has 12 amino acids. V was pared by 6 bases and J by 2 bases, with 8 bases between. Looked up from germline, CDR1 is MNHNS and CDR2 is SASEGT. Some clones are missing from TCRdb's copy, which holds only in-frame ones; the method was immunoSEQ multiplex PCR. This table holds 100,000 or so clones, approximately 89% found once. This sample comprised peripheral blood mononuclear cells (PBMCs), obtained before the fourth cycle of nivolumab. This sequence was found in a human donor with classical Hodgkin lymphoma. The chain combines TRBV6-1 with TRBJ2-7; D is unresolved. For the CDR3, the DNA is TGTGCCAGCAGGCGGCAAGCCTACGAGCAGTACTTC. It yields the protein CASRRQAYEQYF.